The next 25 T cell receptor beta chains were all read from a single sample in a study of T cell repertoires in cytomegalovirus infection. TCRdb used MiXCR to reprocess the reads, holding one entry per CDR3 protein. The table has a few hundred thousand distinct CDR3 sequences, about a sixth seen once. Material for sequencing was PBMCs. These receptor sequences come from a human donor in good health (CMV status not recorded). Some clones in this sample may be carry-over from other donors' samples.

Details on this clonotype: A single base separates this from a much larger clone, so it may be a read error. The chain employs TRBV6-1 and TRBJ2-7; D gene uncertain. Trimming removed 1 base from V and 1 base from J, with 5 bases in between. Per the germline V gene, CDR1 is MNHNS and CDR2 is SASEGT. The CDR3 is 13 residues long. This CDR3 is CASSEESSYEQYF. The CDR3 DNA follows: TGTGCCAGCAGTGAAGAGTCTTCCTACGAGCAGTACTTC.

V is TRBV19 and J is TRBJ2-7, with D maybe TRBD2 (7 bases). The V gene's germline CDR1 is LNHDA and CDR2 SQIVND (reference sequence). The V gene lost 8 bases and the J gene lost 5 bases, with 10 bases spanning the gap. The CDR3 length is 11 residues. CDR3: CASRGADEQYF. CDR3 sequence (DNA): TGTGCCAGTCGGGGGGCGGACGAGCAGTACTTC.

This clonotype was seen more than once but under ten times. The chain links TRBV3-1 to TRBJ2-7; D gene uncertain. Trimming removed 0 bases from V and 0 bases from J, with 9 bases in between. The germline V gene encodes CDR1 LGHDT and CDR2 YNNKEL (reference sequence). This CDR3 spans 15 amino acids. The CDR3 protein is CASSQDLLPSYEQYF. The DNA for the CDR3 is TGTGCCAGCAGCCAAGATCTTTTGCCCTCCTACGAGCAGTACTTC.

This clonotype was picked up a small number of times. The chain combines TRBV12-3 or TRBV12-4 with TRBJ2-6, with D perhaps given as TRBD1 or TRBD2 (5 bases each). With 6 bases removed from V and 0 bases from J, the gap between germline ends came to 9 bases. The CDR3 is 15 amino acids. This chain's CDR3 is CASRRGVSGANVLTF. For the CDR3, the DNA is TGTGCCAGCAGACGAGGGGTCTCTGGGGCCAACGTCCTGACTTTC.

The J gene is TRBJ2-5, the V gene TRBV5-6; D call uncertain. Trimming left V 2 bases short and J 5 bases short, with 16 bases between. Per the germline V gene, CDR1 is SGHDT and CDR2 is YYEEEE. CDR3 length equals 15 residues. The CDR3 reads CASSFRAPVDETQYF. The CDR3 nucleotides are TGTGCCAGCAGCTTCCGGGCCCCTGTGGACGAGACCCAGTACTTC.

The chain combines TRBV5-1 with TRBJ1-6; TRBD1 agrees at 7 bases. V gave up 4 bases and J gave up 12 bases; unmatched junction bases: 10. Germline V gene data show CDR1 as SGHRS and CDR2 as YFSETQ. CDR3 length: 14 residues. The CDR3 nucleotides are TGCGCCAGCAGCAGAAGACAGGGAGCAGAACCCCTCCACTTT. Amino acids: CASSRRQGAEPLHF. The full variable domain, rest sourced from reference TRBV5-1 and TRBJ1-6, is KAGVTQTPRYLIKTRGQQVTLSCSPISGHRSVSWYQQTPGQGLQFLFEYFSETQRNKGNFPGRFSGRQFSNSRSEMNVSTLELGDSALYLCASSRRQGAEPLHFGNGTRLTVT.

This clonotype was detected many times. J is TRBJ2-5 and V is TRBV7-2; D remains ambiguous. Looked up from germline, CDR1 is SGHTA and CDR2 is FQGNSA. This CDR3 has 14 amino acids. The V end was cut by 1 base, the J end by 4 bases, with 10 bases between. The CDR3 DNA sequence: TGTGCCAGCAGCTTAGTGATATGGGGAGAGACCCAGTACTTC. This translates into CASSLVIWGETQYF.

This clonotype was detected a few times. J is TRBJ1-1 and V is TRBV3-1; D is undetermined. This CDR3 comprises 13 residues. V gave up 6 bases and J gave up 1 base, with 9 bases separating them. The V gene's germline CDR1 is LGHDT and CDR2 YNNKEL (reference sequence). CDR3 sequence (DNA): TGTGCCAGCAGGTTAAGGGCGAACACTGAAGCTTTCTTT. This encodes CASRLRANTEAFF.

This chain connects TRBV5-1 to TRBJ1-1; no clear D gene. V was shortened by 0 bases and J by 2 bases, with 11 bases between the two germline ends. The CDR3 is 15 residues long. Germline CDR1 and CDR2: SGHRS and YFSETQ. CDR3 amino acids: CASSLADPKNTEAFF. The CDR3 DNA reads TGCGCCAGCAGCTTGGCCGATCCCAAAAACACTGAAGCTTTCTTT.

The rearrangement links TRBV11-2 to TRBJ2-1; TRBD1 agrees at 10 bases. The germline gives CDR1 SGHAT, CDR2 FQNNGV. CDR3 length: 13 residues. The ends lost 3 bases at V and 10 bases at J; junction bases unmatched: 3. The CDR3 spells CASSLGGQGEQFF. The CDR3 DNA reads TGTGCCAGCAGCTTGGGGGGACAGGGGGAGCAGTTCTTC.

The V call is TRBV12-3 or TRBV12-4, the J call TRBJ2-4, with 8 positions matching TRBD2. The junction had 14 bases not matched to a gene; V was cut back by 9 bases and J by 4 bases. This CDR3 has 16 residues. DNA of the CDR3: TGTGCCAGTTTGGGTCAAGGGCGGGGGGTTAAAAACATTCAGTACTTC. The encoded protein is CASLGQGRGVKNIQYF.

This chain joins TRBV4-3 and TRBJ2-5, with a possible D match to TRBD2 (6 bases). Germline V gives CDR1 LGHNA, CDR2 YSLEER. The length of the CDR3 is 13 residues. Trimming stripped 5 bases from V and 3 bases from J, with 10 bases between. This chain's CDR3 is CASSYQREETQYF. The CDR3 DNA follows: TGCGCCAGCAGCTACCAGCGGGAAGAGACCCAGTACTTC.

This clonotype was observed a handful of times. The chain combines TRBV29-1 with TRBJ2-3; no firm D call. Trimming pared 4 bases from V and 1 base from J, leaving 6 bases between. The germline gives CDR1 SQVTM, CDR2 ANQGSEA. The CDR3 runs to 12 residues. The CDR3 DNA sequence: TGCAGCGTTGGTCAGGGCACAGATACGCAGTATTTT. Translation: CSVGQGTDTQYF.

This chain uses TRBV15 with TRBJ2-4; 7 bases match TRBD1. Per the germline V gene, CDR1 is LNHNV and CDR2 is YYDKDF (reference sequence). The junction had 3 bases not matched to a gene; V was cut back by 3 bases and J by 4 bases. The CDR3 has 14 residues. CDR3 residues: CATSSGTVKNIQYF. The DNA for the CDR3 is TGTGCCACCAGCAGCGGGACAGTTAAAAACATTCAGTACTTC.

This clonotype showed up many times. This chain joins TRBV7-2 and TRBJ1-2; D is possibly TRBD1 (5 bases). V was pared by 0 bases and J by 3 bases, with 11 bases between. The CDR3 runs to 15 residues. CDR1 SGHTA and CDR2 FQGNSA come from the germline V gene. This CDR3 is CASSLAGAPYYGYTF. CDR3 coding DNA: TGTGCCAGCAGCTTAGCCGGGGCGCCTTACTATGGCTACACCTTC.

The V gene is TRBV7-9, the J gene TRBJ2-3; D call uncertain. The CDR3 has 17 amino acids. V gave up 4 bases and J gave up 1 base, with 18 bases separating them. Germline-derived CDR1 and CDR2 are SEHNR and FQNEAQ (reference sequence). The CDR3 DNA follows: TGTGCCAGCAGCTCCCGGCTGGTCGGGCGAGGCACAGATACGCAGTATTTT. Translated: CASSSRLVGRGTDTQYF. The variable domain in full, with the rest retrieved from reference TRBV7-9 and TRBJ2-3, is DTGVSQNPRHKITKRGQNVTFRCDPISEHNRLYWYRQTLGQGPEFLTYFQNEAQLEKSRLLSDRFSAERPKGSFSTLEIQRTEQGDSAMYLCASSSRLVGRGTDTQYFGPGTRLTVL.

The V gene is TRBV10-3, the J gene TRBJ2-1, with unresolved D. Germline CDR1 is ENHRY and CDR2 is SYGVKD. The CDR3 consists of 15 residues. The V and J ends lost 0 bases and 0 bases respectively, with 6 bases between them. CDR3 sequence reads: CAISESGGSYNEQFF. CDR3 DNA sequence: TGTGCCATCAGTGAGTCCGGCGGCTCCTACAATGAGCAGTTCTTC.

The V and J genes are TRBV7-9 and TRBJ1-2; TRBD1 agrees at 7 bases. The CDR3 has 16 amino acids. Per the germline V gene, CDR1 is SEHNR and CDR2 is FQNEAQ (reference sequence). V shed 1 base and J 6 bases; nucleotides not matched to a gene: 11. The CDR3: CASSLEGPDRAHGYTF. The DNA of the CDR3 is TGTGCCAGCAGCTTAGAGGGCCCCGACAGGGCCCATGGCTACACCTTC.

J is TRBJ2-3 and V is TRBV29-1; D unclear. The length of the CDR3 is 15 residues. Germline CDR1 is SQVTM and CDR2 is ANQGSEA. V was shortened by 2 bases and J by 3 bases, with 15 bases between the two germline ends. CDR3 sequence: CSVEPRGGRTDTQYF. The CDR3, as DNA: TGCAGCGTTGAACCCCGAGGTGGAAGGACAGATACGCAGTATTTT.

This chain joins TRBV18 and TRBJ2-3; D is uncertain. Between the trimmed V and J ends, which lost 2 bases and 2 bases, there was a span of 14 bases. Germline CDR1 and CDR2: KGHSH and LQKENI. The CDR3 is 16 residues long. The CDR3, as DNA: TGTGCCAGCTCACCAAGCTCACAAGCGCTCACAGATACGCAGTATTTT. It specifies CASSPSSQALTDTQYF.

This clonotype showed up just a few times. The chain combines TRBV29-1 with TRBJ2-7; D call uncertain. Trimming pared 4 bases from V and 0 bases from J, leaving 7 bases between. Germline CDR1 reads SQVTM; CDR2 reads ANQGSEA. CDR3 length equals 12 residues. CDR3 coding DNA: TGCAGCGTTGGGCAGCACTCCTACGAGCAGTACTTC. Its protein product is CSVGQHSYEQYF.

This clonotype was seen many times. CDR3 sequence (DNA): TGTGCCAGCAGACCCTGGCGGGGGGGCCTGAATGAGCAGTTCTTC. Translating it yields CASRPWRGGLNEQFF. The genes are TRBV7-9 and TRBJ2-1; 9 nucleotides line up with TRBD2. CDR3 length equals 15 residues. Germline CDR1 is SEHNR and CDR2 is FQNEAQ (reference sequence). Trimming at V came to 6 bases and at J to 7 bases, leaving 10 bases not matched to a gene.

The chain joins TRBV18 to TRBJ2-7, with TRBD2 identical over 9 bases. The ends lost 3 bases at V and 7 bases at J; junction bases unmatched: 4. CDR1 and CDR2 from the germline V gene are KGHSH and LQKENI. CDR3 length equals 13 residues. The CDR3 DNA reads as TGTGCCAGCTCACCGGTTACTAGCGGGGAGCAGTACTTC. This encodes CASSPVTSGEQYF. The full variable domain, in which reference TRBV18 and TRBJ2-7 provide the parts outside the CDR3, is NAGVMQNPRHLVRRRGQEARLRCSPMKGHSHVYWYRQLPEEGLKFMVYLQKENIIDESGMPKERFSAEFPKEGPSILRIQQVVRGDSAAYFCASSPVTSGEQYFGPGTRLTVT.

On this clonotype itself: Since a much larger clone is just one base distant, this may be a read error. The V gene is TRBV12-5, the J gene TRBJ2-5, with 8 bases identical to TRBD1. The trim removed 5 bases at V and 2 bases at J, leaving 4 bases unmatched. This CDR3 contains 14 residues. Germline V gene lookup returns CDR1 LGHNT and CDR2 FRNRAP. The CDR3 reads CASGIHRGQETQYF. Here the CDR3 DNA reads TGTGCTAGTGGTATCCACAGGGGGCAAGAGACCCAGTACTTC.

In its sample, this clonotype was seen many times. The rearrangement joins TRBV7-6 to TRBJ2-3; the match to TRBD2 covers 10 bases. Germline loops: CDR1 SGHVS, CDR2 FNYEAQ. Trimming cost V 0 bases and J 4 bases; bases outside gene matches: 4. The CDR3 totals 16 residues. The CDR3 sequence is CASSLAGTSASDTQYF. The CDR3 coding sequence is TGTGCCAGCAGCTTAGCCGGGACTAGCGCTTCAGATACGCAGTATTTT.